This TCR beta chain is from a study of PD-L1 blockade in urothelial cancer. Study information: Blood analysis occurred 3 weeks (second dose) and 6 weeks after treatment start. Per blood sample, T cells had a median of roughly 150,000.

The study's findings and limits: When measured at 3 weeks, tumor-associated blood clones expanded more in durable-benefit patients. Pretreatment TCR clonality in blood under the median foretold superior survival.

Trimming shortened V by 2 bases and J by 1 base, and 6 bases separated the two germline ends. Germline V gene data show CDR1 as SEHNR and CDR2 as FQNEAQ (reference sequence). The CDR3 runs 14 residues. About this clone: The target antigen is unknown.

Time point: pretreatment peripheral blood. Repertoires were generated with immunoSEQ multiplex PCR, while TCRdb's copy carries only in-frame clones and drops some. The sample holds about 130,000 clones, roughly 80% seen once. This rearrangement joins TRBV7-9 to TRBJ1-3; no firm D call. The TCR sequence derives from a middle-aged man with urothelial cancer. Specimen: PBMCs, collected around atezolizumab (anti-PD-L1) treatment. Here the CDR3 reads CASSLRESGNTIYF. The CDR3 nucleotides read TGTGCCAGCAGCTTAAGAGAGTCTGGAAACACCATATATTTT.